Following are 28 T cell receptor beta chains from one sample sequenced in a study of shared clonotypes between healthy human individuals. Method: immunoSEQ multiplex PCR; TCRdb's copy keeps in-frame clones and lacks some. The sample records some 2,000,000 clones, just under 95% being singletons. CD45RO-negative, CCR7-positively selected cells formed the naive CD8 fraction, excluding terminally differentiated effector memory CD45RA+ cells. Input material: naive CD8+ T cells sorted from blood. The receptor set was obtained from a man between 18 and 35 years old in good health.

The rearrangement joins TRBV27 to TRBJ2-7; D might be TRBD1 or TRBD2, each matching 5 bases. Germline-derived CDR1 and CDR2 are MNHEY and SMNVEV (reference sequence). The CDR3 extends over 15 amino acids. V gave up 8 bases and J gave up 4 bases, with 21 bases separating them. The CDR3 here is CASSEGQLSPYEQYF. As DNA, the CDR3 is TGTGCCAGCTCCGAGGGGCAATTAAGCCCTTACGAGCAGTACTTC.

The CDR3 nucleotides are TGTGCCAGCAGCAAAGTTTGCAGGCTGTATTATCAGCCCCAGCATTTT. Its protein is CASSKVCRLYYQPQHF. The chain joins TRBV21-1 to TRBJ1-5; the D call of TRBD1 is as the table states it, not checked on the DNA. TRBV21-1 is shown as a pseudogene. This CDR3 is built from 16 residues.

CDR3 protein: CASRPGTSGPSYEQYF. The CDR3 nucleotides are TGTGCCAGCAGGCCCGGGACTAGCGGCCCGTCCTACGAGCAGTACTTC. The gene calls are TRBV27 and TRBJ2-7, with 11 nucleotides matching TRBD2. This CDR3 has 16 residues. Per germline, CDR1 MNHEY and CDR2 SMNVEV (reference sequence). Trimming cost V 6 bases and J 1 base; bases outside gene matches: 8.

The chain links TRBV6-5 to TRBJ2-7; 10 bases are shared with TRBD2. The germline V gene has CDR1 MNHEY and CDR2 SVGAGI. This CDR3 has 16 residues. With 0 bases clipped from V and 4 bases from J, the junction kept 6 bases outside the gene matches. CDR3 sequence (DNA): TGTGCCAGCAGTTACTCGGCGCTGACTAGCGGGTACGAGCAGTACTTC. This translates into CASSYSALTSGYEQYF.

The chain links TRBV2 to TRBJ2-7, with D possibly being TRBD2 (6 bases). The CDR3 is 12 residues long. Deletions cut 6 bases from V and 4 bases from J, with 10 bases between. Germline assignment: CDR1 SNHLY and CDR2 FYNNEI. CDR3 sequence: CASRGRGYEQYF. The CDR3 nucleotides read TGTGCCAGCAGGGGTCGGGGGTACGAGCAGTACTTC.

The J gene is TRBJ2-1, the V gene TRBV30; unclear D gene. Between the trimmed V and J ends, which lost 3 bases and 8 bases, there was a span of 20 bases. Germline values: CDR1 GTSNPN, CDR2 SVGIG (reference sequence). The CDR3 runs 15 residues. CDR3 sequence (DNA): TGTGCCTGGAGCGGACCCCCACACTCAAGCGATGAGCAGTTCTTC. Translating gives CAWSGPPHSSDEQFF.

The chain combines TRBV5-6 with TRBJ2-5; 7 bases map to TRBD2. After removal of 1 base from V and 3 bases from J, the junction contained 3 bases not matched to a gene. Germline CDR1 reads SGHDT; CDR2 reads YYEEEE. There are 14 residues in the CDR3. This chain's CDR3 is CASSLFAGEETQYF. The CDR3 coding sequence is TGTGCCAGCAGCTTGTTCGCGGGGGAAGAGACCCAGTACTTC.

The rearrangement joins TRBV29-1 to TRBJ2-7, with 11 bases that match TRBD2. Germline V gene lookup returns CDR1 SQVTM and CDR2 ANQGSEA. This CDR3 contains 14 residues. Written as DNA, the CDR3 is TGCACCCGAATCCGGACTAGCGGGTCCTACGAGCAGTACTTC. Its protein product is CTRIRTSGSYEQYF.

Of note for this clone: The same CDR3 also results from other DNA sequences found in this sample. The CDR3 protein is CASSLLGGETQYF. In DNA form, the CDR3 reads TGTGCCAGCAGTTTACTGGGGGGAGAGACCCAGTACTTC. The rearrangement joins TRBV27 to TRBJ2-5; TRBD2 is a possible D gene (6 bases). CDR1 is MNHEY, CDR2 SMNVEV, per germline (reference sequence). V was cut by 2 bases and J by 4 bases, with 8 bases left in between. The CDR3 totals 13 residues.

The chain carries TRBV4-1 and TRBJ2-1; D may be TRBD1 (6 bases). The CDR3 has 16 residues. The germline V gene has CDR1 MGHRA and CDR2 YSYEKL. V shed 3 bases and J shed 3 bases, with 15 bases lying between them. CDR3 coding DNA: TGCGCCAGCAGCCAGGCGGCAGGGGTCGGCTACAATGAGCAGTTCTTC. Translated, it gives CASSQAAGVGYNEQFF.

The gene calls are TRBV5-8 and TRBJ1-4, with unresolved D. Germline-derived CDR1 and CDR2 are SGHTS and YDEGEE. The V end lost 0 bases, the J end lost 7 bases, and 13 bases lay between the germline ends. The CDR3 extends over 15 amino acids. The DNA for the CDR3 is TGTGCCAGCAGCTTGGGTATGTCGGACGTTGAAAAACTGTTTTTT. Translating gives CASSLGMSDVEKLFF.

The rearrangement uses TRBV2 and TRBJ2-7, with D possibly TRBD2 on 5 matching bases. Germline V CDR1 and CDR2: SNHLY, FYNNEI. Trimming cost V 7 bases and J 2 bases, with 18 bases left between them. This CDR3 has 15 residues. CDR3 bases: TGTGCCAGCACCATGGACGGTGGTAGCGCCTACGAGCAGTACTTC. This encodes CASTMDGGSAYEQYF.

The chain couples TRBV4-1 to TRBJ1-5; D is perhaps TRBD1 (6 bases). Between the trimmed V and J ends, which lost 0 bases and 4 bases, there was a span of 10 bases. In germline, CDR1 is MGHRA, CDR2 YSYEKL. CDR3 length: 15 amino acids. The CDR3 loop is CASSQEDRENQPQHF. In DNA form, the CDR3 reads TGCGCCAGCAGCCAAGAGGACAGAGAGAATCAGCCCCAGCATTTT.

V usage is TRBV14 and J usage is TRBJ1-1, with 7 nucleotides matching TRBD1. The length of the CDR3 is 13 residues. In germline, CDR1 is SGHDN, CDR2 FVKESK. The ends lost 4 bases at V and 6 bases at J; junction bases unmatched: 5. Here the CDR3 DNA reads TGTGCCAGCAGCCTCAGGGGGGTCCCTGAAGCTTTCTTT. Protein sequence: CASSLRGVPEAFF.

This chain connects TRBV5-4 to TRBJ2-3, with D possibly TRBD2 on 6 matching bases. Trimming took off 4 bases at V and 1 base at J, with 7 bases between the two ends. The CDR3 is made up of 13 amino acids. CDR1 is SGHNT, CDR2 YYREEE, per germline (reference sequence). The CDR3 DNA reads TGTGCCAGCAGCATAGCGGGCACAGATACGCAGTATTTT. It translates to CASSIAGTDTQYF.

The chain links TRBV10-2 to TRBJ1-4; perhaps TRBD1 as D (5 bases). CDR1 is WSHSY and CDR2 is SAAADI in the germline V gene. Trimming left V 3 bases short and J 8 bases short, with 19 bases between. The CDR3 is 16 amino acids. The CDR3 DNA reads as TGCGCCAGCAGTGATCCGGGGGAGGTAATGACGGAAAAACTGTTTTTT. Protein: CASSDPGEVMTEKLFF.

The chain recombines TRBV7-2 with TRBJ2-7, with 13 bases fitting TRBD2. This CDR3 contains 15 residues. In germline, CDR1 is SGHTA, CDR2 FQGNSA. V lost 5 bases and J lost 5; bases outside the gene matches: 6. The CDR3 is CASSAGLAGVHEQYF. CDR3 nucleotide sequence: TGTGCCAGCAGCGCCGGACTAGCGGGAGTCCACGAGCAGTACTTC.

The chain is built from TRBV5-1 and TRBJ2-7, with D tentatively TRBD1 (5 bases). Trimming took 1 base from V and 3 from J, leaving 11 bases between them. The V gene's germline CDR1 is SGHRS and CDR2 YFSETQ. The CDR3 runs 14 residues. This CDR3 is CASSLTPRGYEQYF. CDR3 sequence (DNA): TGCGCCAGCAGCTTGACACCTAGGGGCTACGAGCAGTACTTC.

The V and J genes are TRBV11-2 and TRBJ2-7; D is uncertain. V lost 8 bases and J 4 bases, leaving 15 bases between the germline ends. The CDR3 totals 13 residues. Germline-derived CDR1 and CDR2 are SGHAT and FQNNGV. CDR3 DNA sequence: TGTGCCAGCGGTATATTTTTGGATTACGAGCAGTACTTC. It specifies CASGIFLDYEQYF.

This chain connects TRBV30 to TRBJ2-5; no definite D call. The CDR3 sequence is 12 residues long. Germline CDR1 and CDR2: GTSNPN and SVGIG (reference sequence). V lost 0 bases and J 5 bases, leaving 7 bases between the germline ends. The CDR3 nucleotides read TGTGCCTGGAGTGTAATATCTGAGACCCAGTACTTC. Amino acid sequence: CAWSVISETQYF.

The chain joins TRBV5-4 to TRBJ2-7; D could derive from TRBD1 or TRBD2 (6 bases each). The length of the CDR3 is 13 residues. V lost 1 base and J 6 bases, leaving 11 bases between the germline ends. The V gene's germline CDR1 is SGHNT and CDR2 YYREEE (reference sequence). The CDR3 DNA reads as TGTGCCAGCAGCTTGAAAGGGGGGTCCGAGCAGTACTTC. This translates into CASSLKGGSEQYF.

As concerns this clone: A junction end diverges from the germline sequence, so it may reflect a read error. This sample includes further DNA sequences coding for the same CDR3. V is TRBV18 and J is TRBJ2-7; 8 bases fit TRBD1. Germline-derived CDR1 and CDR2 are KGHSH and LQKENI. The CDR3 is 15 amino acids. This CDR3 reads CASSYQMTGEYEQYF. CDR3 coding DNA: TGCGCCAGCTCATATCAGATGACAGGGGAGTACGAGCAGTACTTC.

V is TRBV10-3 and J is TRBJ2-5, with D possibly matching TRBD2 (5 bases). Between the trimmed V and J ends, which lost 4 bases and 2 bases, there was a span of 14 bases. Germline loops: CDR1 ENHRY, CDR2 SYGVKD. The CDR3 contains 15 residues. CDR3 loop: CAISATREPQETQYF. Written as DNA, the CDR3 is TGTGCCATCAGTGCCACCCGGGAACCACAAGAGACCCAGTACTTC.

A word on this clone: Other nucleotide sequences in the sample specify the same CDR3. The chain employs TRBV6-5 and TRBJ1-2; 7 positions match TRBD1. Losses at the gene ends were 3 bases for V and 8 bases for J; bases not matched to a gene: 6. The CDR3 covers 13 residues. Germline-derived CDR1 and CDR2 are MNHEY and SVGAGI. The DNA of the CDR3 is TGTGCCAGCAGTTATGGGGAAGGGGGCGGCTACACCTTC. Amino acid sequence: CASSYGEGGGYTF.

The chain has TRBV29-1 and TRBJ2-1; the D is unclear. Germline CDR1 and CDR2: SQVTM and ANQGSEA. The CDR3 has 10 residues. V lost 6 bases and J lost 8, with 8 bases in between. CDR3 in amino acids: CSVAVYEQFF. The CDR3 coding sequence is TGCAGCGTCGCCGTCTATGAGCAGTTCTTC.

This chain links TRBV5-1 with TRBJ2-1, with 12 bases aligning to TRBD2. The V gene end was trimmed by 3 bases and the J gene end by 5 bases; junction bases not matched to a gene: 9. This CDR3 is 17 amino acids long. CDR1 and CDR2 from the germline V gene are SGHRS and YFSETQ. The CDR3 protein is CASSSTLAGGPNNEQFF. DNA for the CDR3: TGCGCCAGCAGCTCTACACTAGCGGGAGGCCCTAACAATGAGCAGTTCTTC. Filled out from reference TRBV5-1 and TRBJ2-1, the complete variable domain reads KAGVTQTPRYLIKTRGQQVTLSCSPISGHRSVSWYQQTPGQGLQFLFEYFSETQRNKGNFPGRFSGRQFSNSRSEMNVSTLELGDSALYLCASSSTLAGGPNNEQFFGPGTRLTVL.

The gene calls are TRBV27 and TRBJ2-3; tentative D call: TRBD2 (6 bases). The germline V gene encodes CDR1 MNHEY and CDR2 SMNVEV (reference sequence). The CDR3 is made up of 17 amino acids. Trimming shortened V by 6 bases and J by 6 bases, and 25 bases separated the two germline ends. The CDR3 nucleotides read TGTGCCAGCAGGCCCGCCCGGCGGGGAGGCATCCCGGATACGCAGTATTTT. Translation: CASRPARRGGIPDTQYF.

J is TRBJ2-7 and V is TRBV11-2, with 7 positions matching TRBD1. After removal of 3 bases from V and 0 bases from J, the junction contained 5 bases not matched to a gene. Per the germline V gene, CDR1 is SGHAT and CDR2 is FQNNGV. This CDR3 has 15 amino acids. The CDR3 reads CASSFGTASSYEQYF. The CDR3 DNA reads TGTGCCAGCAGCTTCGGGACAGCAAGCTCCTACGAGCAGTACTTC.